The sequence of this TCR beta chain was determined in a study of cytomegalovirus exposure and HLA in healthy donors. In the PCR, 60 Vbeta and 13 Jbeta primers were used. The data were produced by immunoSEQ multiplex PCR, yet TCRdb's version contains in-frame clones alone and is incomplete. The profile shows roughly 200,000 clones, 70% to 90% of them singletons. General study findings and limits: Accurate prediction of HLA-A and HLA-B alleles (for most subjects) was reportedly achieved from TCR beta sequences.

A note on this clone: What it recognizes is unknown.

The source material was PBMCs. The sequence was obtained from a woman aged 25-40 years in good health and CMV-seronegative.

The CDR3 here is CASSISGTGGYNEQFF. Written as DNA, the CDR3 is TGTGCCAGCAGCATCTCCGGGACAGGGGGCTATAATGAGCAGTTCTTC. The chain employs TRBV7-9 and TRBJ2-1; TRBD1 aligns across 12 bases. Germline V gene lookup returns CDR1 SEHNR and CDR2 FQNEAQ (reference sequence). The V segment lost 5 bases and the J segment 7 bases; nucleotides outside the gene matches: 9. The CDR3 runs to 16 residues.